Listed below are T cell receptor beta chains from one sample, sequenced in a study of CD8 T cells in Susac syndrome. TCRdb reanalysed the immunoSEQ multiplex PCR reads using MiXCR and keeps one entry per CDR3 protein. The table includes about 160,000 distinct CDR3 sequences, approximately 94% detected once. Input material: CD4+ T cells from PBMCs. The origin of the receptors is a human donor with Susac syndrome. CDR3s include the opening cysteine and the closing phenylalanine or tryptophan. Fields, in order: V gene, clone size, J gene, D gene, CDR3 DNA, CDR3 protein. A D gene is named only where the DNA matches it firmly. The size of a clone is reported for some rows only, either as once, few or many, or as a class for expanded clones.

V gene: TRBV5-4
clone size: .
J gene: TRBJ2-1
D gene: .
CDR3 DNA: TGTGCCAGCAGCTTGTCTAGCCGTGATGAGCAGTTCTTC
CDR3 protein: CASSLSSRDEQFF

V gene: TRBV29-1
clone size: .
J gene: TRBJ2-7
D gene: .
CDR3 DNA: TGCAGCGTTAAATTCGACCCCTACGAGCAGTACTTC
CDR3 protein: CSVKFDPYEQYF

V gene: TRBV6-2/TRBV6-3
clone size: once
J gene: TRBJ2-7
D gene: .
CDR3 DNA: TGTGCCAGCAGTTACCTTTCCGAGCAGTACTTC
CDR3 protein: CASSYLSEQYF

V gene: TRBV14
clone size: .
J gene: TRBJ1-2
D gene: .
CDR3 DNA: TGTGCCAGCGGGGGACCGGTTAACTATGGCTACACCTTC
CDR3 protein: CASGGPVNYGYTF

V gene: TRBV6-2/TRBV6-3
clone size: .
J gene: TRBJ1-6
D gene: TRBD1
CDR3 DNA: TGTGCCAGCAGCAACGGACAGGCCGTCTCACCCCTCCACTTT
CDR3 protein: CASSNGQAVSPLHF

V gene: TRBV13
clone size: .
J gene: TRBJ2-5
D gene: .
CDR3 DNA: TGTGCCAGCAGCTTAGTCCAGGGCCCACATGAGACCCAGTACTTC
CDR3 protein: CASSLVQGPHETQYF

V gene: TRBV15
clone size: .
J gene: TRBJ2-2
D gene: .
CDR3 DNA: TGTGCCACCAGCAGAGCCGGAACGCCGCAGGTCGCCGGGGAGCTGTTTTTT
CDR3 protein: CATSRAGTPQVAGELFF

V gene: TRBV7-9
clone size: .
J gene: TRBJ2-7
D gene: TRBD1
CDR3 DNA: TGTGCCAGCAGCTTCGATCCGGGACAGGGGGCTGACGAGCAGTACTTC
CDR3 protein: CASSFDPGQGADEQYF

V gene: TRBV7-8
clone size: .
J gene: TRBJ1-2
D gene: TRBD1
CDR3 DNA: TGTGCCAGCAGCTTCATGGGACAGGGGGCTGGTGGCTACACCTTC
CDR3 protein: CASSFMGQGAGGYTF

V gene: TRBV25-1
clone size: .
J gene: TRBJ2-7
D gene: TRBD2
CDR3 DNA: TGTGCCAGCAGTGAATTAGCTAGCGGGAGAGGTCTCTACGAGCAGTACTTC
CDR3 protein: CASSELASGRGLYEQYF

V gene: TRBV9
clone size: .
J gene: TRBJ1-2
D gene: .
CDR3 DNA: TGTGCCAGCAGCGTAGAATTAAGTGGGGGCGGCTACACCTTC
CDR3 protein: CASSVELSGGGYTF

V gene: TRBV9
clone size: once
J gene: TRBJ2-1
D gene: TRBD2
CDR3 DNA: TGTGCCAGCAGCCCGAGGGAGCTAGCGGGACTGAATGAGCAGTTCTTC
CDR3 protein: CASSPRELAGLNEQFF

V gene: TRBV19
clone size: .
J gene: TRBJ2-2
D gene: TRBD1
CDR3 DNA: TGTGCCAGTAGGAGGGGGCAGGGCACCGGGGAGCTGTTTTTT
CDR3 protein: CASRRGQGTGELFF

V gene: TRBV20-1
clone size: .
J gene: TRBJ1-4
D gene: TRBD1
CDR3 DNA: TGCAGTGCTATAGACGGGACAGCTTCAACTAATGAAAAACTGTTTTTT
CDR3 protein: CSAIDGTASTNEKLFF

V gene: TRBV30
clone size: .
J gene: TRBJ2-3
D gene: .
CDR3 DNA: TGTGCCTGGAGTGTACCAGGACCGAGCACAGATACGCAGTATTTT
CDR3 protein: CAWSVPGPSTDTQYF

V gene: TRBV2
clone size: .
J gene: TRBJ2-2
D gene: TRBD2
CDR3 DNA: TGTGCCAGCAGTTATACCGGGACTAGAAACACCGGGGAGCTGTTTTTT
CDR3 protein: CASSYTGTRNTGELFF

V gene: TRBV20-1
clone size: .
J gene: TRBJ2-7
D gene: TRBD1
CDR3 DNA: TGCAGTGCTAGACGAAACGCCGGGACAGGGACGTTATACGAGCAGTACTTC
CDR3 protein: CSARRNAGTGTLYEQYF

V gene: TRBV5-6
clone size: .
J gene: TRBJ2-3
D gene: TRBD2
CDR3 DNA: TGTGCCAGCACCCTGGGCGGCGGGGGGATCACAGATACGCAGTATTTT
CDR3 protein: CASTLGGGGITDTQYF

V gene: TRBV12-3/TRBV12-4
clone size: once
J gene: TRBJ2-5
D gene: .
CDR3 DNA: TGTGCCAGCAGTTTAGCTGGACAGGGTAGCGGGGAGACCCAGTACTTC
CDR3 protein: CASSLAGQGSGETQYF

V gene: TRBV14
clone size: .
J gene: TRBJ2-2
D gene: TRBD1
CDR3 DNA: TGTGCCAGCAGCCAAGAATGGGACAGGGGAATCACCGGGGAGCTGTTTTTT
CDR3 protein: CASSQEWDRGITGELFF

V gene: TRBV10-3
clone size: .
J gene: TRBJ1-1
D gene: .
CDR3 DNA: TGTGCCATCAGCCAGGGAGCCACTGAAGCTTTCTTT
CDR3 protein: CAISQGATEAFF

V gene: TRBV29-1
clone size: .
J gene: TRBJ2-3
D gene: .
CDR3 DNA: TGCAGCGCCGTGGCGGATACGCAGTATTTT
CDR3 protein: CSAVADTQYF

V gene: TRBV7-2
clone size: .
J gene: TRBJ2-1
D gene: TRBD2
CDR3 DNA: TGTGCCAGCAGCTCAATCTCTAGCGGAGGGCAGTTCTTC
CDR3 protein: CASSSISSGGQFF

V gene: TRBV9
clone size: .
J gene: TRBJ2-5
D gene: .
CDR3 DNA: TGTGCCAGCAGCGTAGGAGGCAACAGCCAAGAGACCCAGTACTTC
CDR3 protein: CASSVGGNSQETQYF

V gene: TRBV29-1
clone size: .
J gene: TRBJ2-1
D gene: TRBD2
CDR3 DNA: TGCAGCGTTGGACTAGCGGACTACCGGGAGTTTCTGGATGAGCAGTTCTTC
CDR3 protein: CSVGLADYREFLDEQFF

V gene: TRBV2
clone size: .
J gene: TRBJ2-1
D gene: TRBD2
CDR3 DNA: TGTGCCAGCAGTGAAGGGCTAGCGGGAGTTGATGAGCAGTTCTTC
CDR3 protein: CASSEGLAGVDEQFF

V gene: TRBV30
clone size: .
J gene: TRBJ2-1
D gene: .
CDR3 DNA: TGTGCCTGGAGTACTGAGGGCCCCGCCTCAAGGTTCTTC
CDR3 protein: CAWSTEGPASRFF

V gene: TRBV5-4
clone size: .
J gene: TRBJ2-1
D gene: .
CDR3 DNA: TGTGCCAGCAGCTTGGCCGGTGAGCAGTTCTTC
CDR3 protein: CASSLAGEQFF

V gene: TRBV5-6
clone size: .
J gene: TRBJ1-5
D gene: .
CDR3 DNA: TGTGCCAGCAGCTTCCGGTCCCTTAGCGGCAATCAGCCCCAGCATTTT
CDR3 protein: CASSFRSLSGNQPQHF

V gene: TRBV20-1
clone size: .
J gene: TRBJ2-1
D gene: TRBD2
CDR3 DNA: TGCAGTGCTAGAGACTGGACTAGCGGGAGTCGCGGTGAGCAGTTCTTC
CDR3 protein: CSARDWTSGSRGEQFF

V gene: TRBV6-5
clone size: .
J gene: TRBJ1-5
D gene: TRBD1
CDR3 DNA: TGTGCCAGCAGCCCGGACAGGGACCATCAGCCCCAGCATTTT
CDR3 protein: CASSPDRDHQPQHF

V gene: TRBV4-3
clone size: .
J gene: TRBJ2-5
D gene: TRBD2
CDR3 DNA: TGCGCCAGCAGCCTCCTCTCACTAGCGCCGCAAGAGACCCAGTACTTC
CDR3 protein: CASSLLSLAPQETQYF

V gene: TRBV12-3/TRBV12-4
clone size: .
J gene: TRBJ2-3
D gene: .
CDR3 DNA: TGTGCCAGCAGGGGGGGAGCCGCAGATACGCAGTATTTT
CDR3 protein: CASRGGAADTQYF

V gene: TRBV25-1
clone size: .
J gene: TRBJ1-4
D gene: .
CDR3 DNA: TGTGCCAGCAGTGCCCTCGGGGAAAAACTGTTTTTT
CDR3 protein: CASSALGEKLFF

V gene: TRBV20-1
clone size: .
J gene: TRBJ2-3
D gene: .
CDR3 DNA: TGCAGTGCGGCCCAGGGTTTCACAGATACGCAGTATTTT
CDR3 protein: CSAAQGFTDTQYF

V gene: TRBV29-1
clone size: .
J gene: TRBJ1-1
D gene: .
CDR3 DNA: TGCAGCGTCGTCGCGGACGGGCAAGTTGAAGCTTTCTTT
CDR3 protein: CSVVADGQVEAFF

V gene: TRBV28
clone size: .
J gene: TRBJ1-1
D gene: .
CDR3 DNA: TGTGCCAGCAGTTACAACAGGAACACTGAAGCTTTCTTT
CDR3 protein: CASSYNRNTEAFF

V gene: TRBV29-1
clone size: once
J gene: TRBJ1-1
D gene: TRBD1
CDR3 DNA: TGCAGCGTGAGGGACAGGACGGACACTGAAGCTTTCTTT
CDR3 protein: CSVRDRTDTEAFF

V gene: TRBV5-1
clone size: .
J gene: TRBJ2-2
D gene: .
CDR3 DNA: TGCGCCAGCAGCTTTGACAGTCCCTACACCGGGGAGCTGTTTTTT
CDR3 protein: CASSFDSPYTGELFF

V gene: TRBV7-2
clone size: .
J gene: TRBJ2-5
D gene: TRBD2
CDR3 DNA: TGTGCCAGCAGCTTAAGGACTAGCGGGAGGGAGCACGGGACCCAGTACTTC
CDR3 protein: CASSLRTSGREHGTQYF

V gene: TRBV6-2/TRBV6-3
clone size: .
J gene: TRBJ2-1
D gene: TRBD1
CDR3 DNA: TGTGCCAGCAGACACAGGGGGCGCGATGAGCAGTTCTTC
CDR3 protein: CASRHRGRDEQFF

V gene: TRBV30
clone size: .
J gene: TRBJ1-4
D gene: .
CDR3 DNA: TGTGCCTGGAGTCGGATCCGGGGGAATGAGGAAAAACTGTTTTTT
CDR3 protein: CAWSRIRGNEEKLFF

V gene: TRBV20-1
clone size: .
J gene: TRBJ2-1
D gene: TRBD2
CDR3 DNA: TGCAGTGCTAGAGATCGTGTAGCGGGTCCCTACAATGAGCAGTTCTTC
CDR3 protein: CSARDRVAGPYNEQFF

V gene: TRBV27
clone size: .
J gene: TRBJ1-5
D gene: .
CDR3 DNA: TGTGCCAGCAGTGAAATGAATCAGCCCCAGCATTTT
CDR3 protein: CASSEMNQPQHF

V gene: TRBV6-2/TRBV6-3
clone size: .
J gene: TRBJ1-6
D gene: .
CDR3 DNA: TGTGCCAGCCCGCTTTATAATTCACCCCTCCACTTT
CDR3 protein: CASPLYNSPLHF

V gene: TRBV7-2
clone size: .
J gene: TRBJ1-5
D gene: .
CDR3 DNA: TGTGCCAGCACCATTTTTGGCAATCAGCCCCAGCATTTT
CDR3 protein: CASTIFGNQPQHF

V gene: TRBV12-3/TRBV12-4
clone size: once
J gene: TRBJ1-1
D gene: .
CDR3 DNA: TGTGCCAGCAGTTTGATGGCAGGCAAGGCTGAAGCTTTCTTT
CDR3 protein: CASSLMAGKAEAFF

V gene: TRBV24-1
clone size: .
J gene: TRBJ1-2
D gene: .
CDR3 DNA: TGTGCCACCAGTGACTCAGATCGCTATGGCTACACCTTC
CDR3 protein: CATSDSDRYGYTF

V gene: TRBV13
clone size: .
J gene: TRBJ2-1
D gene: TRBD2
CDR3 DNA: TGTGCCAGCAGCCCCCTTTGGGCTAGCGGGGGGGCTGAGCAGTTCTTC
CDR3 protein: CASSPLWASGGAEQFF

V gene: TRBV9
clone size: few
J gene: TRBJ2-7
D gene: .
CDR3 DNA: TGTGCCAGCAGCGTTGGAGGGGGCGAGCAGTACTTC
CDR3 protein: CASSVGGGEQYF

V gene: TRBV11-2
clone size: .
J gene: TRBJ2-5
D gene: .
CDR3 DNA: TGTGCCAGCAGCTCAGTGGAGGGCCGGATAGTGACCCAGTACTTC
CDR3 protein: CASSSVEGRIVTQYF

V gene: TRBV6-1
clone size: .
J gene: TRBJ1-2
D gene: .
CDR3 DNA: TGTGCCACCCAGCAGAATCCCTATGGCTACACCTTC
CDR3 protein: CATQQNPYGYTF

V gene: TRBV11-2
clone size: few
J gene: TRBJ2-1
D gene: .
CDR3 DNA: TGTGCCAGCAGCTTGGACCTAGCGAATGAGCAGTTCTTC
CDR3 protein: CASSLDLANEQFF

V gene: TRBV29-1
clone size: .
J gene: TRBJ2-7
D gene: .
CDR3 DNA: TGCAGCGTTGAAGTCAGCCCAGACAAGCAGTACTTC
CDR3 protein: CSVEVSPDKQYF

V gene: TRBV30
clone size: .
J gene: TRBJ1-1
D gene: .
CDR3 DNA: TGTGCCTGGAGTGTTTTGAACACTGAAGCTTTCTTT
CDR3 protein: CAWSVLNTEAFF

V gene: TRBV25-1
clone size: .
J gene: TRBJ1-1
D gene: .
CDR3 DNA: TGTGCCAGCAGTGAATACGGCCAATTCGGGTTCTTT
CDR3 protein: CASSEYGQFGFF

V gene: TRBV15
clone size: .
J gene: TRBJ2-5
D gene: .
CDR3 DNA: TGTGCCACCAGCAGTAGGCGGGCCTTCCAAGAGACCCAGTACTTC
CDR3 protein: CATSSRRAFQETQYF

V gene: TRBV27
clone size: .
J gene: TRBJ1-1
D gene: .
CDR3 DNA: TGTGCCAGCAGCGGCCGGACGGAGAACACTGAAGCTTTCTTT
CDR3 protein: CASSGRTENTEAFF

V gene: TRBV9
clone size: few
J gene: TRBJ1-1
D gene: .
CDR3 DNA: TGTGCCAGCAGCGTCGGACGGGAGAACACTGAAGCTTTCTTT
CDR3 protein: CASSVGRENTEAFF